The 2 T cell receptor beta chains below all came from one sample that was sequenced in a study of blood T cell repertoires in COVID-19. This table comes from immunoSEQ multiplex PCR, and its TCRdb copy is limited to in-frame clones, with some not included. The sample lists 15,000 to 20,000 clones; 80% were seen once. Sequencing was performed on peripheral blood. The origin of the receptors is an elderly man with acute or convalescent COVID-19.

This clone has more than one count but fewer than ten. The CDR3 spells CASRTGQTNEKLFF. DNA for the CDR3: TGTGCCAGCAGGACAGGGCAAACTAATGAAAAACTGTTTTTT. V and J are TRBV6-6 and TRBJ1-4, with 7 bases lining up with TRBD1. Germline lookup yields CDR1 MNHNY and CDR2 SVGAGI (reference sequence). Germline trimming cut 6 bases from V and 1 base from J; bases unmatched to any gene: 2. This CDR3 comprises 14 residues.

The chain carries TRBV9 and TRBJ2-2; D is unresolved. Deletions cut 0 bases from V and 5 bases from J, with 11 bases between. Germline V gene lookup returns CDR1 SGDLS and CDR2 YYNGEE. The CDR3 is 15 residues long. The CDR3 sequence is CASSVADAGTGELFF. Here the CDR3 DNA reads TGTGCCAGCAGCGTAGCCGATGCCGGGACCGGGGAGCTGTTTTTT.